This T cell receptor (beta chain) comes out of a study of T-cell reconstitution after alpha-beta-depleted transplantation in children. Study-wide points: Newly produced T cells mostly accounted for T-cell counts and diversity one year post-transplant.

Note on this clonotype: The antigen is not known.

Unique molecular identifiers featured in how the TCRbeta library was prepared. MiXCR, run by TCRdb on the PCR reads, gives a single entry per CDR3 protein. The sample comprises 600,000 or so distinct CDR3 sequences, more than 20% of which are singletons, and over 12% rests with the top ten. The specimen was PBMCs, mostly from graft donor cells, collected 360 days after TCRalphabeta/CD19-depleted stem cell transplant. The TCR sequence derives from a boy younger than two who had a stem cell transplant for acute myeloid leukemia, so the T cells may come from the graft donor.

CDR3 in amino acids: CASSKGDNEQFF. CDR3 DNA: TGTGCCAGCAGCAAGGGGGATAATGAGCAGTTCTTC. The chain uses TRBV5-4 and TRBJ2-1; D is perhaps TRBD1 (6 bases). CDR1 SGHNT and CDR2 YYREEE come from the germline V gene (reference sequence). The CDR3 sequence is 12 residues long. With 4 bases removed from V and 7 bases from J, the gap between germline ends came to 9 bases.